The source of this T cell receptor (beta chain) is a study of cytomegalovirus exposure and HLA in healthy donors. The V gene lost 6 bases and the J gene lost 10 bases, with 14 bases spanning the gap. This CDR3 contains 11 residues. Germline loops: CDR1 DFQATT, CDR2 SNEGSKA (reference sequence). With 60 Vbeta and 13 Jbeta primers, the PCR was carried out. Assay: immunoSEQ multiplex PCR; the TCRdb copy retains only in-frame clones and omits some. Among roughly 200,000 clones listed, roughly four fifths were seen once. V gene TRBV20-1 combines with J gene TRBJ2-3; perhaps TRBD2 as D (6 bases). This TCR was sampled from a woman aged 45-60 years in good health and CMV-seronegative. The sample comprised PBMCs. The CDR3 nucleotides read TGCAGTGCCCGCTGGAGGGATGCGCAGTATTTT. Translation: CSARWRDAQYF.